This TCR beta chain was recovered during a study of T cells expressing NK-cell markers. TCRdb reprocessed the 5' RACE reads and keeps a single row for each CDR3 protein, giving no DNA. The sample's table shows 150,000 to 200,000 distinct CDR3 sequences. Germline V gives CDR1 MNHNS, CDR2 SASEGT. There are 16 residues in the CDR3. This sequence was found in a man aged 18-75 years in good health. The rearrangement joins TRBV6-1 to TRBJ2-1; the D call of TRBD1 rests on TCRdb alone, since no DNA is present to check it. Sample: blood T cells: a sorted CD56 or NKG2C T cell subset, CD4+ or CD8+ T cells, or bulk PBMC T cells (not recorded which). The CDR3 loop reads CASSKTTGTGGHEQFF.